The 3 T cell receptor beta chains given below trace back to one sample, sequenced in a study of T cell changes during pregnancy in multiple sclerosis. TCRdb keeps only in-frame clones here, not all; method: immunoSEQ multiplex PCR. The profile shows about 75,000 clones, roughly 90% of them singletons. The specimen was peripheral blood, collected in the first trimester of pregnancy. These receptor sequences come from a female donor in good health, enrolled as a control in a pregnancy study.

The J gene is TRBJ1-2, the V gene TRBV7-9; TRBD1 agrees at 7 bases. Germline values: CDR1 SEHNR, CDR2 FQNEAQ (reference sequence). This CDR3 comprises 12 residues. J gave up 9 bases and V 5 bases, and 6 bases lay outside the gene matches. The DNA for the CDR3 is TGTGCCAGCAGCCCAGACAGGGAGCGCTACACCTTC. Amino acid sequence: CASSPDRERYTF.

The chain uses TRBV28 and TRBJ2-6; D remains ambiguous. The CDR3 runs to 15 residues. Germline CDR1 is MDHEN and CDR2 is SYDVKM. V was clipped by 2 bases and J by 0 bases, with 5 bases between them. This CDR3 is CASSLASSGANVLTF. The CDR3 DNA reads TGTGCCAGCAGTTTAGCGAGCTCTGGGGCCAACGTCCTGACTTTC.

This chain connects TRBV7-9 to TRBJ2-3; D possibly corresponds to TRBD1 (6 bases). CDR1 and CDR2 (germline): SEHNR, FQNEAQ (reference sequence). Between the trimmed V and J ends, which lost 1 base and 3 bases, there was a span of 11 bases. The CDR3 is made up of 15 amino acids. The CDR3 loop reads CASSLVAGETDTQYF. The CDR3 DNA sequence: TGTGCCAGCAGCTTAGTGGCAGGGGAGACAGATACGCAGTATTTT.